The rows below give T cell receptor beta chains drawn from one sample of a study of Ad26.COV2.S vaccination and SARS-CoV-2 variants. TCRdb's table, derived via immunoSEQ multiplex PCR, lists solely in-frame clones and lacks some. The table shows 300,000 to 400,000 clones, with approximately 86% occurring only once. The material was peripheral blood, obtained in a trial of Ad26.COV2.S vaccine versus placebo. The receptors were sampled from a person aged 18-65 years who received the Ad26.COV2.S COVID-19 vaccine or a placebo. The CDR3 runs from the conserved cysteine through the conserved F or W. Fields, in order: V gene, D gene, J gene, clone size, CDR3 protein, CDR3 DNA. A D gene is named only where the DNA matches it firmly. Clone size is not always given. Where it is, it says once, few, many or a class for expanded clones.

v_gene: TRBV5-1; d_gene: TRBD2; j_gene: TRBJ2-5; abundance: NA; CDR3aa: CASSRIRTSGETQYF; CDR3nt: TGCGCCAGCAGCCGGATCCGGACTAGCGGCGAGACCCAGTACTTC
v_gene: TRBV6-2/TRBV6-3; d_gene: TRBD1; j_gene: TRBJ2-7; abundance: NA; CDR3aa: CASSYPTRSGQGGYEQYF; CDR3nt: TGTGCCAGCAGTTACCCTACTCGTTCGGGACAGGGTGGGTACGAGCAGTACTTC
v_gene: TRBV18; d_gene: NA; j_gene: TRBJ1-6; abundance: NA; CDR3aa: CASSQLKSPLHF; CDR3nt: TGTGCCAGCTCACAACTTAAATCACCCCTCCACTTT
v_gene: TRBV28; d_gene: NA; j_gene: TRBJ2-7; abundance: NA; CDR3aa: CASSPGTLSSYEQYF; CDR3nt: TGTGCCAGCAGCCCAGGGACTTTGAGCTCCTACGAGCAGTACTTC
v_gene: TRBV5-4; d_gene: NA; j_gene: TRBJ1-1; abundance: NA; CDR3aa: CASRGSEGNTEAFF; CDR3nt: TGTGCCAGCAGGGGTTCTGAGGGGAACACTGAAGCTTTCTTT
v_gene: TRBV7-9; d_gene: TRBD1; j_gene: TRBJ2-5; abundance: NA; CDR3aa: CASSPPTGRETQYF; CDR3nt: TGTGCCAGCAGCCCCCCGACAGGGCGGGAGACCCAGTACTTC
v_gene: TRBV6-6; d_gene: TRBD1; j_gene: TRBJ1-6; abundance: NA; CDR3aa: CASSPGQGAPGNSPLHF; CDR3nt: TGTGCCAGCAGTCCGGGACAGGGGGCGCCGGGAAATTCACCCCTCCACTTT
v_gene: TRBV2; d_gene: NA; j_gene: TRBJ2-7; abundance: NA; CDR3aa: CASYSQGSSYEQYF; CDR3nt: TGTGCCAGCTACTCACAGGGTTCGTCCTACGAGCAGTACTTC
v_gene: TRBV10-1; d_gene: NA; j_gene: TRBJ2-3; abundance: NA; CDR3aa: CASSEAAESTDTQYF; CDR3nt: TGCGCCAGCAGTGAAGCGGCAGAAAGCACAGATACGCAGTATTTT
v_gene: TRBV5-4; d_gene: NA; j_gene: TRBJ1-2; abundance: once; CDR3aa: CASSLGGGYGYTF; CDR3nt: TGTGCCAGCAGCCTCGGCGGGGGATATGGCTACACCTTC
v_gene: TRBV28; d_gene: TRBD1; j_gene: TRBJ1-4; abundance: few; CDR3aa: CASSHPGQGGEKLFF; CDR3nt: TGTGCCAGCAGCCACCCGGGACAGGGGGGAGAAAAACTGTTTTTT
v_gene: TRBV4-3; d_gene: NA; j_gene: TRBJ2-2; abundance: NA; CDR3aa: CASSQATRGMGTGELFF; CDR3nt: TGCGCCAGCAGCCAAGCCACCCGGGGAATGGGCACCGGGGAGCTGTTTTTT
v_gene: TRBV27; d_gene: NA; j_gene: TRBJ2-1; abundance: few; CDR3aa: CASSLFGSLSQFF; CDR3nt: TGTGCCAGCAGTTTATTCGGGAGTCTGTCGCAGTTCTTC
v_gene: TRBV28; d_gene: TRBD1; j_gene: TRBJ1-4; abundance: NA; CDR3aa: CASEGGKVGEKLFF; CDR3nt: TGTGCCAGTGAAGGGGGCAAGGTTGGAGAAAAACTGTTTTTT
v_gene: TRBV5-6; d_gene: NA; j_gene: TRBJ1-4; abundance: NA; CDR3aa: CASSLAPGPNEKLFF; CDR3nt: TGTGCCAGCAGCTTGGCCCCGGGACCTAATGAAAAACTGTTTTTT
v_gene: TRBV3-1/TRBV3-2; d_gene: NA; j_gene: TRBJ2-7; abundance: NA; CDR3aa: CASSHTSYEQYF; CDR3nt: TGTGCCAGCAGCCATACTAGCTACGAGCAGTACTTC
v_gene: TRBV28; d_gene: NA; j_gene: TRBJ1-5; abundance: NA; CDR3aa: CASSWGGRVSNQPQHF; CDR3nt: TGTGCCAGCAGTTGGGGCGGCAGGGTGAGCAATCAGCCCCAGCATTTT
v_gene: TRBV5-1; d_gene: TRBD2; j_gene: TRBJ2-1; abundance: NA; CDR3aa: CASSAGTSTNEQFF; CDR3nt: TGCGCCAGCAGCGCCGGGACTAGTACCAATGAGCAGTTCTTC
v_gene: TRBV27; d_gene: NA; j_gene: TRBJ2-5; abundance: NA; CDR3aa: CASSFHETQYF; CDR3nt: TGTGCCAGCAGTTTTCACGAGACCCAGTACTTC
v_gene: TRBV19; d_gene: NA; j_gene: TRBJ1-5; abundance: NA; CDR3aa: CASSKQGGNQPQHF; CDR3nt: TGTGCCAGTAGTAAACAGGGAGGCAATCAGCCCCAGCATTTT
v_gene: TRBV3-1/TRBV3-2; d_gene: TRBD2; j_gene: TRBJ2-1; abundance: NA; CDR3aa: CASSPGREQFF; CDR3nt: TGTGCCAGCAGCCCCGGGAGGGAGCAGTTCTTC
v_gene: TRBV4-3; d_gene: TRBD2; j_gene: TRBJ2-5; abundance: few; CDR3aa: CASSQDRREAGETQYF; CDR3nt: TGCGCCAGCAGCCAAGATAGGCGGGAGGCCGGGGAGACCCAGTACTTC
v_gene: TRBV7-9; d_gene: NA; j_gene: TRBJ2-2; abundance: NA; CDR3aa: CASSKKTGELFF; CDR3nt: TGTGCCAGCAGCAAAAAAACCGGGGAGCTGTTTTTT
v_gene: TRBV5-6; d_gene: NA; j_gene: TRBJ1-1; abundance: NA; CDR3aa: CASSRLPGGPEAFF; CDR3nt: TGTGCCAGCAGCCGTCTCCCGGGGGGACCTGAAGCTTTCTTT
v_gene: TRBV13; d_gene: NA; j_gene: TRBJ2-3; abundance: NA; CDR3aa: CASSFGVISDTQYF; CDR3nt: TGTGCCAGCAGCTTCGGGGTTATTTCAGATACGCAGTATTTT
v_gene: TRBV24-1; d_gene: TRBD2; j_gene: TRBJ2-3; abundance: NA; CDR3aa: CATSRGLAGVGQYF; CDR3nt: TGTGCCACCAGCCGCGGGCTAGCGGGGGTTGGGCAGTATTTT
v_gene: TRBV7-9; d_gene: NA; j_gene: TRBJ1-5; abundance: NA; CDR3aa: CASSYGGYSNQPQHF; CDR3nt: TGTGCCAGCAGCTACGGGGGGTATAGCAATCAGCCCCAGCATTTT
v_gene: TRBV6-2/TRBV6-3; d_gene: TRBD1; j_gene: TRBJ2-7; abundance: NA; CDR3aa: CASSYSISGQGPKEQYF; CDR3nt: TGTGCCAGCAGTTACTCTATTAGCGGACAGGGACCGAAAGAGCAGTACTTC
v_gene: TRBV18; d_gene: TRBD1; j_gene: TRBJ2-7; abundance: NA; CDR3aa: CASSPRQGPYEQYF; CDR3nt: TGTGCCAGCTCACCTCGACAGGGTCCCTACGAGCAGTACTTC
v_gene: TRBV28; d_gene: TRBD2; j_gene: TRBJ2-5; abundance: NA; CDR3aa: CASSLFREGRETQYF; CDR3nt: TGTGCCAGCAGTTTATTCCGGGAGGGCCGCGAGACCCAGTACTTC
v_gene: TRBV5-4; d_gene: TRBD1; j_gene: TRBJ1-2; abundance: few; CDR3aa: CASSPGGTGDYGYTF; CDR3nt: TGTGCCAGCAGCCCAGGAGGGACAGGGGACTATGGCTACACCTTC
v_gene: TRBV9; d_gene: NA; j_gene: TRBJ1-2; abundance: NA; CDR3aa: CASSVAGYGYTF; CDR3nt: TGTGCCAGCAGCGTAGCGGGGTACGGCTACACCTTC
v_gene: TRBV5-1; d_gene: TRBD1; j_gene: TRBJ1-6; abundance: NA; CDR3aa: CASRTTDRAPGVPLHF; CDR3nt: TGCGCCAGCAGAACCACCGACAGGGCCCCAGGAGTACCCCTCCACTTT
v_gene: TRBV4-3; d_gene: NA; j_gene: TRBJ1-2; abundance: NA; CDR3aa: CASSQGNAYGYTF; CDR3nt: TGCGCCAGCAGCCAAGGAAACGCCTATGGCTACACCTTC
v_gene: TRBV6-5; d_gene: TRBD2; j_gene: TRBJ2-5; abundance: NA; CDR3aa: CASSYTSGLQETQYF; CDR3nt: TGTGCCAGCAGTTACACTAGCGGGTTACAAGAGACCCAGTACTTC
v_gene: TRBV5-8; d_gene: NA; j_gene: TRBJ2-1; abundance: once; CDR3aa: CASSLGRHPYNEQFF; CDR3nt: TGTGCCAGCAGCTTGGGGAGACACCCCTACAATGAGCAGTTCTTC
v_gene: TRBV28; d_gene: NA; j_gene: TRBJ1-1; abundance: NA; CDR3aa: CASSFPLGGDLVEAFF; CDR3nt: TGTGCCAGCAGCTTCCCCCTAGGGGGGGACCTTGTTGAAGCTTTCTTT
v_gene: TRBV10-3; d_gene: NA; j_gene: TRBJ1-1; abundance: NA; CDR3aa: CAISVADGGRDTEAFF; CDR3nt: TGTGCCATCAGTGTGGCAGACGGGGGGCGGGACACTGAAGCTTTCTTT
v_gene: TRBV19; d_gene: TRBD1; j_gene: TRBJ1-2; abundance: NA; CDR3aa: CASSRSLIGGQLTSYGYTF; CDR3nt: TGTGCCAGTAGTCGGAGCCTAATCGGGGGACAGCTAACTTCCTATGGCTACACCTTC
v_gene: TRBV28; d_gene: NA; j_gene: TRBJ2-5; abundance: NA; CDR3aa: CASISPSYQETQYF; CDR3nt: TGTGCCAGCATCTCCCCGAGCTATCAAGAGACCCAGTACTTC
v_gene: TRBV19; d_gene: NA; j_gene: TRBJ1-5; abundance: NA; CDR3aa: CASSTSGGRGQPQHF; CDR3nt: TGTGCCAGTAGTACGTCGGGAGGCAGGGGTCAGCCCCAGCATTTT
v_gene: TRBV7-7; d_gene: NA; j_gene: TRBJ2-5; abundance: NA; CDR3aa: CASSLAGGDLETQYF; CDR3nt: TGTGCCAGCAGCTTAGCGGGGGGCGACTTAGAGACCCAGTACTTC
v_gene: TRBV3-1/TRBV3-2; d_gene: NA; j_gene: TRBJ2-2; abundance: NA; CDR3aa: CASSQEGGNTGELFF; CDR3nt: TGTGCCAGCAGCCAAGAGGGGGGGAACACCGGGGAGCTGTTTTTT
v_gene: TRBV4-1; d_gene: NA; j_gene: TRBJ1-3; abundance: NA; CDR3aa: CASSQAGYGNTIYF; CDR3nt: TGCGCCAGCAGCCAGGCAGGGTATGGAAACACCATATATTTT
v_gene: TRBV4-1; d_gene: TRBD1; j_gene: TRBJ2-3; abundance: NA; CDR3aa: CASSQSTGGPTDTQYF; CDR3nt: TGCGCCAGCAGCCAATCTACAGGGGGGCCCACAGATACGCAGTATTTT
v_gene: TRBV4-2; d_gene: NA; j_gene: TRBJ2-1; abundance: few; CDR3aa: CASSQDQKRSYNEQFF; CDR3nt: TGTGCCAGCAGCCAAGATCAAAAGCGTTCCTACAATGAGCAGTTCTTC
v_gene: TRBV28; d_gene: NA; j_gene: TRBJ2-1; abundance: NA; CDR3aa: CASSFGVGHDNEQFF; CDR3nt: TGTGCCAGCAGTTTCGGGGTGGGACACGACAATGAGCAGTTCTTC
v_gene: TRBV18; d_gene: NA; j_gene: TRBJ2-7; abundance: NA; CDR3aa: CASSPPGVHEQYF; CDR3nt: TGTGCCAGCTCACCACCGGGTGTCCACGAGCAGTACTTC
v_gene: TRBV9; d_gene: TRBD1; j_gene: TRBJ2-7; abundance: once; CDR3aa: CASSLSYRGVHEQYF; CDR3nt: TGTGCCAGCAGCTTATCCTACAGGGGGGTACACGAGCAGTACTTC
v_gene: TRBV6-5; d_gene: NA; j_gene: TRBJ1-2; abundance: NA; CDR3aa: CASSYGRNYGYTF; CDR3nt: TGTGCCAGCAGTTATGGGAGGAACTATGGCTACACCTTC
v_gene: TRBV3-1/TRBV3-2; d_gene: NA; j_gene: TRBJ1-1; abundance: NA; CDR3aa: CASSHGTRNTEAFF; CDR3nt: TGTGCCAGCAGCCATGGGACACGGAACACTGAAGCTTTCTTT
v_gene: TRBV9; d_gene: TRBD2; j_gene: TRBJ2-3; abundance: once; CDR3aa: CASSVFGGRTSGGPTSTDTQYF; CDR3nt: TGTGCCAGCAGCGTATTCGGTGGTAGGACTAGCGGGGGACCGACTAGCACAGATACGCAGTATTTT
v_gene: TRBV28; d_gene: TRBD1; j_gene: TRBJ2-7; abundance: NA; CDR3aa: CASSLKGARGQYF; CDR3nt: TGTGCCAGCAGTTTAAAGGGGGCGCGAGGGCAGTACTTC
v_gene: TRBV28; d_gene: NA; j_gene: TRBJ1-3; abundance: NA; CDR3aa: CASSLHLTPSGNTIYF; CDR3nt: TGTGCCAGCAGTTTACATCTCACACCCTCTGGAAACACCATATATTTT
v_gene: TRBV19; d_gene: NA; j_gene: TRBJ1-4; abundance: NA; CDR3aa: CASSIRGSSNEKLFF; CDR3nt: TGTGCCAGTAGTATTAGGGGCAGTTCTAATGAAAAACTGTTTTTT
v_gene: TRBV7-9; d_gene: NA; j_gene: TRBJ1-1; abundance: NA; CDR3aa: CASNLGEVLNTEAFF; CDR3nt: TGTGCCAGCAACCTAGGGGAGGTGCTGAACACTGAAGCTTTCTTT
v_gene: TRBV2; d_gene: TRBD1; j_gene: TRBJ1-4; abundance: NA; CDR3aa: CASSGYASIYGQGEKLFF; CDR3nt: TGTGCCAGCAGTGGGTACGCTTCGATTTATGGACAGGGGGAAAAACTGTTTTTT
v_gene: TRBV4-3; d_gene: NA; j_gene: TRBJ2-2; abundance: NA; CDR3aa: CASRPQGTGELFF; CDR3nt: TGCGCCAGTCGCCCTCAAGGGACCGGGGAGCTGTTTTTT